These 24 T cell receptor beta chains were all obtained from the same sample, sequenced in a study of CD8 T cells in ankylosing spondylitis. TCRdb used MiXCR to reprocess the 5' RACE reads, holding one entry per CDR3 protein. Among about 540,000 distinct CDR3 sequences, about 13% were seen once, and the ten largest hold almost 7%. For these TCRs, the target antigens are not known. The study, taken as a whole, reports: Made up of about eight highly homologous variants, a TCR beta motif appeared characteristic of ankylosing spondylitis blood.

The specimen sequenced was blood, either unsorted or a sorted T cell fraction (not recorded which). Receptors originate from a male donor with ankylosing spondylitis.

CDR3 DNA: TGTGCCAGCAGCTTATATCAAGGTAGCGGGAGAATAGGAGAGACCCAGTACTTC. Its protein product is CASSLYQGSGRIGETQYF. The genes are TRBV11-1 and TRBJ2-5, with 9 nucleotides matching TRBD2. The CDR3 length is 18 residues. J lost 4 bases, V lost 2 bases, and 14 bases had no gene match. CDR1 is SGHAT and CDR2 is FQDESV in the germline V gene (reference sequence).

This clonotype was recorded at least ten times. The chain's CDR3 is CASSQFSSGANVLTF. The CDR3 DNA reads as TGTGCCAGCAGCCAATTCAGTTCTGGGGCCAACGTCCTGACTTTC. This chain connects TRBV11-2 to TRBJ2-6; D not resolved. This CDR3 is 15 amino acids long. The V end lost 5 bases, the J end lost 1 base, and 9 bases lay between the germline ends. Germline V lookup: CDR1 SGHAT, CDR2 FQNNGV.

This clonotype turned up a few times. The chain has TRBV10-3 and TRBJ1-2, with D hard to call. The CDR3 has 15 residues. Looked up from germline, CDR1 is ENHRY and CDR2 is SYGVKD. V was shortened by 10 bases and J by 6 bases, with 24 bases between the two germline ends. The DNA for the CDR3 is TGTGCCACCAACTCATTATTGGGTGGTATTGATGGCTACACCTTC. Its translation: CATNSLLGGIDGYTF.

J is TRBJ1-5 and V is TRBV5-6, with TRBD1 as a possible D gene (5 bases). Germline V gene sequence: CDR1 SGHDT, CDR2 YYEEEE. CDR3 size: 15 residues. V was clipped by 2 bases and J by 0 bases, with 9 bases between them. The CDR3 DNA reads as TGTGCCAGCAGCTTATACAGGCATAGCAATCAGCCCCAGCATTTT. This sequence encodes CASSLYRHSNQPQHF.

At least ten counts were recorded for this clonotype. The chain combines TRBV5-1 with TRBJ2-5, with D unclear. The ends were cut back, 4 bases at V and 4 bases at J, with 11 bases in the middle. The germline V gene has CDR1 SGHRS and CDR2 YFSETQ. The CDR3 runs 13 residues. CDR3 DNA sequence: TGCGCCAGCAGCCCAGGTCTGGCAGAGACCCAGTACTTC. It translates to CASSPGLAETQYF.

In nucleotides, the CDR3 is TGCGCCAGCACACTGGGCGTGCCGGGAGTAGTGTCCTACGAGCAGTACTTC. It translates to CASTLGVPGVVSYEQYF. This chain links TRBV5-1 with TRBJ2-7, with D possibly TRBD2 on 6 matching bases. V lost 6 bases, J lost 1 base, and 23 bases lay in between. Germline V lookup: CDR1 SGHRS, CDR2 YFSETQ. This CDR3 contains 17 residues.

This clonotype has only a few counts. The chain employs TRBV7-9 and TRBJ2-1; the match to TRBD1 covers 11 bases. The CDR3 is 16 amino acids. Trimming took 5 bases from V and 4 from J; bases not matched to a gene: 7. In germline, CDR1 is SEHNR, CDR2 FQNEAQ (reference sequence). This CDR3 is CASSREGTGGYNEQFF. As DNA, the CDR3 is TGTGCCAGCAGCCGCGAGGGGACAGGGGGGTACAATGAGCAGTTCTTC.

This clonotype has more than one count but fewer than ten. The chain carries TRBV20-1 and TRBJ2-7; a weak D match, TRBD2 (7 bases). V was pared by 5 bases and J by 5 bases, with 19 bases between. The CDR3 is 14 residues long. Looked up from germline, CDR1 is DFQATT and CDR2 is SNEGSKA (reference sequence). CDR3 sequence reads: CSAGGRERLHEQYF. CDR3 coding DNA: TGCAGTGCTGGGGGGCGGGAGCGGTTACACGAGCAGTACTTC.

This clonotype has a handful of counts. This chain uses TRBV29-1 with TRBJ2-5; D is possibly TRBD1 (6 bases). This CDR3 spans 12 amino acids. Trimming pared 4 bases from V and 1 base from J, leaving 7 bases between. The V gene's germline CDR1 is SQVTM and CDR2 ANQGSEA. The CDR3 sequence is CSVGRGQETQYF. The CDR3 nucleotides are TGCAGCGTTGGCAGGGGCCAAGAGACCCAGTACTTC.

This clonotype was observed at least ten times. The chain combines TRBV20-1 with TRBJ2-1; 8 nucleotides agree with TRBD2. After removal of 1 base from V and 6 bases from J, the junction contained 2 bases not matched to a gene. CDR1 is DFQATT and CDR2 is SNEGSKA in the germline V gene (reference sequence). The CDR3 covers 13 residues. The CDR3 loop is CSARVSGTNEQFF. The CDR3 coding sequence is TGCAGTGCTAGAGTTAGCGGGACCAATGAGCAGTTCTTC.

The chain employs TRBV11-2 and TRBJ2-3; TRBD2 might be the D (6 bases). The V gene's germline CDR1 is SGHAT and CDR2 FQNNGV. The CDR3 is 15 amino acids. Trimming removed 5 bases at V and 2 bases at J, with 14 bases between. CDR3: CASSRRGGVTDTQYF. Here the CDR3 DNA reads TGTGCCAGCAGCCGCCGGGGCGGGGTCACAGATACGCAGTATTTT. Complete variable domain (other parts from reference TRBV11-2 and TRBJ2-3): EAGVAQSPRYKIIEKRQSVAFWCNPISGHATLYWYQQILGQGPKLLIQFQNNGVVDDSQLPKDRFSAERLKGVDSTLKIQPAKLEDSAVYLCASSRRGGVTDTQYFGPGTRLTVL.

In this sample, this clonotype turned up a few times. The V and J genes are TRBV6-6 and TRBJ2-7; TRBD2 is a possible D gene (5 bases). The germline V gene encodes CDR1 MNHNY and CDR2 SVGAGI (reference sequence). Trimming took off 0 bases at V and 7 bases at J, with 7 bases between the two ends. There are 12 residues in the CDR3. CDR3 amino acids: CASSYSGGEQYF. CDR3 bases: TGTGCCAGCAGTTACTCGGGCGGGGAGCAGTACTTC.

The J gene is TRBJ1-2, the V gene TRBV30, with a possible D match to TRBD1 (6 bases). This CDR3 comprises 12 residues. Trimming stripped 7 bases from V and 4 bases from J, with 13 bases between. Germline CDR1 GTSNPN, CDR2 SVGIG (reference sequence). Written as DNA, the CDR3 is TGTGCCTCACTCAGGACAGCCTATGGCTACACCTTC. Translating gives CASLRTAYGYTF.

This chain uses TRBV9 with TRBJ1-2; D gene ambiguous. Germline V CDR1 and CDR2: SGDLS, YYNGEE. There are 15 residues in the CDR3. V lost 2 bases to trimming and J lost 3 bases, with 14 bases between them. The CDR3 region has the DNA TGTGCCAGCAGCGTTGAGCCCCAACCTGACTATGGCTACACCTTC. Encoded protein: CASSVEPQPDYGYTF.

V gene TRBV2 combines with J gene TRBJ1-6; no clear D gene. V was pared by 6 bases and J by 4 bases, with 10 bases between. The V gene's germline CDR1 is SNHLY and CDR2 FYNNEI. The CDR3 totals 14 residues. DNA for the CDR3: TGTGCCAGCAGACAGACGGAATATAATTCACCCCTCCACTTT. Protein sequence: CASRQTEYNSPLHF.

The table lists this clonotype with many counts. The chain carries TRBV5-6 and TRBJ1-1; 7 bases match TRBD1. This CDR3 region has 12 residues. Germline lookup yields CDR1 SGHDT and CDR2 YYEEEE. Germline trimming cut 2 bases from V and 7 bases from J; bases unmatched to any gene: 2. The CDR3 DNA is TGTGCCAGCAGCTTAAACAGGGGTGAAGCTTTCTTT. Protein product: CASSLNRGEAFF.

This clonotype was recorded many times. This chain's CDR3 is CASSQQAGAGHHEQFF. The DNA of the CDR3 is TGTGCCAGCAGCCAGCAAGCGGGAGCGGGACACCATGAGCAGTTCTTC. This chain links TRBV4-2 with TRBJ2-1; 8 bases are a match to TRBD2. The CDR3 is made up of 16 amino acids. With 3 bases clipped from V and 8 bases from J, the junction kept 12 bases outside the gene matches. Germline V CDR1 and CDR2: LGHNA, YNFKEQ.

This clonotype appeared many times. The rearrangement uses TRBV11-1 and TRBJ1-1, with D possibly TRBD1 on 6 matching bases. V gave up 6 bases and J gave up 5 bases, with 28 bases separating them. Germline V gene sequence: CDR1 SGHAT, CDR2 FQDESV (reference sequence). The CDR3 loop spans 18 amino acids. CDR3 in DNA: TGTGCCAGCAGACCTCCTTCAACGGGGGGCGTCGGATCTACTGAAGCTTTCTTT. This encodes CASRPPSTGGVGSTEAFF.

This clonotype was seen at least ten times. The J gene is TRBJ2-7, the V gene TRBV4-2; 9 bases match TRBD2. Germline values: CDR1 LGHNA, CDR2 YNFKEQ. J lost 1 base, V lost 4 bases, and 11 bases had no gene match. The CDR3 is 17 residues long. CDR3 protein: CASSPRYASGMSYEQYF. CDR3 in DNA: TGTGCCAGCAGCCCAAGATATGCTAGCGGGATGTCCTACGAGCAGTACTTC.

The chain employs TRBV5-1 and TRBJ2-1; TRBD2 aligns across 9 bases. V was clipped by 3 bases and J by 6 bases; unmatched bases: 4. This CDR3 has 14 residues. Germline V CDR1 and CDR2: SGHRS, YFSETQ. The chain's CDR3 is CASSSWREGNEQFF. The CDR3 region has the DNA TGCGCCAGCAGCTCTTGGCGGGAGGGCAATGAGCAGTTCTTC.

The chain uses TRBV20-1 and TRBJ2-2; D is ambiguous. This CDR3 has 12 amino acids. V dropped 4 bases and J dropped 3 bases, with 6 bases sitting between them. CDR1 is DFQATT, CDR2 SNEGSKA, per germline (reference sequence). CDR3 DNA sequence: TGCAGTGCTAACCCGGACACCGGGGAGCTGTTTTTT. As protein: CSANPDTGELFF.

This rearrangement joins TRBV20-1 to TRBJ2-1, with 12 nucleotides matching TRBD2. CDR1 is DFQATT and CDR2 is SNEGSKA in the germline V gene (reference sequence). The CDR3 sequence is 16 residues long. V was clipped by 3 bases and J by 9 bases; unmatched bases: 12. The CDR3: CSASSWTSGEAGEQFF. The DNA of the CDR3 is TGCAGTGCTAGTTCCTGGACTAGCGGGGAGGCAGGTGAGCAGTTCTTC.

This clonotype has a handful of counts. The rearrangement links TRBV4-2 to TRBJ2-1; D remains ambiguous. V lost 0 bases, J lost 0 bases, and 18 bases lay in between. This CDR3 contains 19 residues. Germline V gene sequence: CDR1 LGHNA, CDR2 YNFKEQ. CDR3 sequence: CASSQDTDPEVSSYNEQFF. The CDR3 DNA follows: TGTGCCAGCAGCCAAGATACGGACCCCGAAGTTAGCTCCTACAATGAGCAGTTCTTC.

This clonotype was observed at least ten times. The rearrangement joins TRBV20-1 to TRBJ2-4; 10 bases agree with TRBD1. This CDR3 spans 15 amino acids. V was pared by 5 bases and J by 8 bases, with 12 bases of the junction left unmatched. Germline CDR1 and CDR2: DFQATT and SNEGSKA (reference sequence). The CDR3 region is CSAGRQGAALDIQYF. CDR3 DNA sequence: TGCAGTGCTGGTAGACAGGGGGCTGCTTTGGACATTCAGTACTTC.